This TCR beta chain emerged from a study of glioma-infiltrating T cells. Germline CDR1 and CDR2: SNHLY and FYNNEI. The CDR3 length is 15 residues. The germline V and J ends were trimmed by 3 bases and 4 bases, with 10 bases remaining between them. Concerning this clonotype: The antigen is unknown. A much larger clone lies one base from this, so it may be a read error. Likely a read error: the CDR3 ends without its conserved phenylalanine or tryptophan.

Using RNA template, CDR3s of TCR alpha and beta were amplified with iRepertoire arm-PCR. For one-step reverse transcription and amplification, about 85-400 ng of tissue mRNA or PBMC total RNA was used. TCRdb itself ran the multiplex PCR reads through MiXCR, one entry per CDR3 protein. Of more than 90,000 distinct CDR3 sequences in the sample, roughly 37% are singletons; the top ten hold roughly two fifths. General study findings and limits: Very few CDR3 sequences were shared between tissue and blood.

This sequence originates from a human donor with low-grade glioma or glioblastoma, undergoing nonglioma brain surgery, or in good health (not recorded which). Source material: glioma tissue, nonneoplastic brain tissue, or PBMCs (not recorded which). This chain links TRBV2 with TRBJ2-6; D might be TRBD1 or TRBD2, each matching 5 bases. Here the CDR3 reads CASSDRDGGANVLTL. The CDR3 bases are TGTGCCAGCAGTGACAGGGACGGGGGGGCCAACGTCCTGACTTTA.